The 24 T cell receptor beta chains reported below all come from one sample, sequenced in a study of cytomegalovirus exposure and HLA in healthy donors. PCR involved 60 Vbeta and 13 Jbeta primers. TCRdb's copy holds only in-frame clones and misses some; the assay was immunoSEQ multiplex PCR. The repertoire holds about 130,000 clones, with over 9.5% as singletons. The specimen was PBMCs. These receptors originate from a woman between 18 and 30 years old in good health and CMV-seropositive.

This clone occurred a few times. V usage is TRBV9 and J usage is TRBJ1-3, with a tentative D call TRBD1 (6 bases). The ends were cut back, 3 bases at V and 5 bases at J, with 15 bases in the middle. The CDR3 contains 15 residues. The germline V gene has CDR1 SGDLS and CDR2 YYNGEE. This CDR3 reads CASSGGGTVRNTIYF. As DNA, the CDR3 is TGTGCCAGCAGCGGAGGGGGTACAGTAAGAAACACCATATATTTT. The full variable domain, its missing parts supplied by reference TRBV9 and TRBJ1-3, is DSGVTQTPKHLITATGQRVTLRCSPRSGDLSVYWYQQSLDQGLQFLIQYYNGEERAKGNILERFSAQQFPDLHSELNLSSLELGDSALYFCASSGGGTVRNTIYFGEGSWLTVV.

This clone was counted a few times. V is TRBV25-1 and J is TRBJ1-1, with 9 positions matching TRBD1. V lost 7 bases and J lost 4; bases outside the gene matches: 1. CDR1 is MGHDK, CDR2 SYGVNS, per germline. The CDR3 is 12 amino acids. CDR3 protein: CASTDRGTEAFF. DNA of the CDR3: TGTGCCAGCACGGACAGGGGCACTGAAGCTTTCTTT.

This clone was observed many times. V gene TRBV4-2 combines with J gene TRBJ2-3, with TRBD2 matching 10 bases. With V trimmed by 0 bases and J by 1 base, 1 base remained unmatched. The germline V gene encodes CDR1 LGHNA and CDR2 YNFKEQ. CDR3 length equals 16 residues. The CDR3 bases are TGTGCCAGCAGCCAAGATCTAGCGGGAGGCACAGATACGCAGTATTTT. Translated, it gives CASSQDLAGGTDTQYF.

Only a few counts were recorded for this clone. The chain links TRBV4-2 to TRBJ2-7; 7 positions agree with TRBD2. Germline CDR1 reads LGHNA; CDR2 reads YNFKEQ. The V segment lost 0 bases and the J segment 5 bases; nucleotides outside the gene matches: 10. The CDR3 is 16 amino acids. In DNA, the CDR3 is TGTGCCAGCAGCCAAGAAAGCGGGGTGTTGGGTGACGAGCAGTACTTC. As protein: CASSQESGVLGDEQYF.

This clone was seen more than once but under ten times. The chain has TRBV28 and TRBJ2-1, with 13 bases lining up with TRBD2. Looked up from germline, CDR1 is MDHEN and CDR2 is SYDVKM. This CDR3 region has 16 residues. With V trimmed by 2 bases and J by 7 bases, 5 bases remained unmatched. CDR3 region: CASSLTSGRGLNEQFF. The DNA for the CDR3 is TGTGCCAGCAGTTTAACTAGCGGGAGGGGGTTGAATGAGCAGTTCTTC.

This clone has only a few counts. The chain employs TRBV25-1 and TRBJ1-1; possibly TRBD1 for D (6 bases). CDR1 is MGHDK and CDR2 is SYGVNS in the germline V gene. This CDR3 spans 16 amino acids. Trimming removed 4 bases from V and 6 bases from J, with 21 bases in between. The CDR3 DNA follows: TGTGCCAGCAGTGTGGGGACAAACCTTATCTCCGCTGAAGCTTTCTTT. The encoded protein is CASSVGTNLISAEAFF.

This clone was observed a handful of times. The CDR3 reads CASSLGTANTEAFF. DNA of the CDR3: TGTGCCAGCAGCCTTGGGACAGCGAACACTGAAGCTTTCTTT. This sequence joins TRBV7-8 and TRBJ1-1; 7 bases are shared with TRBD1. J gave up 1 base and V 5 bases, and 4 bases lay outside the gene matches. The germline gives CDR1 SGHVS, CDR2 FQNEAQ. This CDR3 is built from 14 residues.

The gene calls are TRBV2 and TRBJ2-5; 11 positions agree with TRBD2. This CDR3 is 15 amino acids long. Germline loops: CDR1 SNHLY, CDR2 FYNNEI. Trimming took 2 bases from V and 5 from J; bases not matched to a gene: 4. CDR3: CASSEWASGRETQYF. CDR3 nucleotides: TGTGCCAGCAGTGAATGGGCTAGCGGGAGGGAGACCCAGTACTTC.

The table lists this clone with a few counts. The CDR3 loop reads CAWSRTWDTQYF. CDR3 nucleotides: TGTGCCTGGAGTCGCACATGGGATACGCAGTATTTT. The chain couples TRBV30 to TRBJ2-3; D gene unclear. The CDR3 extends over 12 amino acids. Germline CDR1 GTSNPN, CDR2 SVGIG (reference sequence). V was clipped by 2 bases and J by 6 bases, with 9 bases between them.

The chain combines TRBV6-1 with TRBJ1-4, with a weak D call TRBD1 (5 bases). V was clipped by 8 bases and J by 8 bases, with 18 bases between them. Germline CDR1 reads MNHNS; CDR2 reads SASEGT. This CDR3 comprises 14 residues. This CDR3 reads CASGARAPGEKLFF. The CDR3 bases are TGTGCCAGCGGGGCTAGGGCCCCTGGGGAAAAACTGTTTTTT.

This clone was counted a few times. The chain is built from TRBV7-6 and TRBJ2-7; TRBD1 matches 10 bases. Trimming cost V 1 base and J 4 bases; bases outside gene matches: 4. Germline CDR1 SGHVS, CDR2 FNYEAQ. CDR3 length equals 15 residues. The CDR3 is CASSLGTGGNYEQYF. The CDR3 DNA follows: TGTGCCAGCAGCTTAGGGACAGGGGGGAATTACGAGCAGTACTTC.

In its sample, this clone was seen a few times. This sequence joins TRBV6-5 and TRBJ2-7, with a tentative D call TRBD1 (6 bases). The CDR3 extends over 13 amino acids. Germline values: CDR1 MNHEY, CDR2 SVGAGI. V shed 6 bases and J shed 5 bases, with 14 bases lying between them. CDR3 coding DNA: TGTGCCAGCAGCTCAGGGGTTGGGAACGAGCAGTACTTC. It codes for CASSSGVGNEQYF.

The chain has TRBV28 and TRBJ2-1; 9 bases align to TRBD2. The CDR3 is 14 residues long. The germline V gene has CDR1 MDHEN and CDR2 SYDVKM. The junction had 4 bases not matched to a gene; V was cut back by 6 bases and J by 4 bases. The CDR3 loop is CASRTSGPYNEQFF. The DNA of the CDR3 is TGTGCCAGCAGGACTAGCGGACCTTACAATGAGCAGTTCTTC. Full variable domain (outside the CDR3, taken from reference TRBV28 and TRBJ2-1): DVKVTQSSRYLVKRTGEKVFLECVQDMDHENMFWYRQDPGLGLRLIYFSYDVKMKEKGDIPEGYSVSREKKERFSLILESASTNQTSMYLCASRTSGPYNEQFFGPGTRLTVL.

V usage is TRBV5-1 and J usage is TRBJ1-2, with 10 bases aligning to TRBD1. CDR1 and CDR2 from the germline V gene are SGHRS and YFSETQ. The CDR3 runs 15 residues. Trimming cost V 3 bases and J 5 bases; bases outside gene matches: 7. The CDR3 spells CASSYTTGGSYGYTF. DNA for the CDR3: TGCGCCAGCAGCTATACGACAGGGGGCTCTTATGGCTACACCTTC. The full variable domain, with the rest looked up from reference TRBV5-1 and TRBJ1-2, is KAGVTQTPRYLIKTRGQQVTLSCSPISGHRSVSWYQQTPGQGLQFLFEYFSETQRNKGNFPGRFSGRQFSNSRSEMNVSTLELGDSALYLCASSYTTGGSYGYTFGSGTRLTVV.

The CDR3 sequence: CASSYQGSGANVLTF. CDR3 bases: TGTGCCAGCAGCTACCAGGGCTCTGGGGCCAACGTCCTGACTTTC. This chain uses TRBV11-2 with TRBJ2-6; TRBD1 is a possible D gene (5 bases). The CDR3 covers 15 residues. V lost 4 bases and J 0 bases, leaving 7 bases between the germline ends. In germline, CDR1 is SGHAT, CDR2 FQNNGV.

The chain employs TRBV30 and TRBJ1-4; 7 bases are a match to TRBD1. The trim removed 4 bases at V and 0 bases at J, leaving 14 bases unmatched. The CDR3 length is 18 residues. Per germline, CDR1 GTSNPN and CDR2 SVGIG (reference sequence). As DNA, the CDR3 is TGTGCCTGGAATAGGGGGCTCCCACCTAGGGCAACTAATGAAAAACTGTTTTTT. Translated: CAWNRGLPPRATNEKLFF.

The rearrangement links TRBV30 to TRBJ1-1; D not certain. V shed 0 bases and J shed 6 bases, with 8 bases lying between them. Germline CDR1 GTSNPN, CDR2 SVGIG (reference sequence). The CDR3 has 12 amino acids. The DNA of the CDR3 is TGTGCCTGGAGTGTCTTTGGGCCTGAAGCTTTCTTT. It specifies CAWSVFGPEAFF.

CDR3 residues: CASRTTSSYEQYF. The CDR3 region has the DNA TGTGCCAGCAGGACTACCAGCTCCTACGAGCAGTACTTC. The chain carries TRBV2 and TRBJ2-7, with D possibly matching TRBD2 (5 bases). The CDR3 is 13 residues long. V lost 6 bases to trimming and J lost 0 bases, with 9 bases between them. Germline CDR1 reads SNHLY; CDR2 reads FYNNEI.

V usage is TRBV19 and J usage is TRBJ1-2, with TRBD1 identical over 9 bases. The J segment lost 4 bases and the V segment lost 3 bases, leaving 6 bases of the junction unmatched. Germline V gene data show CDR1 as LNHDA and CDR2 as SQIVND (reference sequence). The CDR3 contains 15 residues. The DNA for the CDR3 is TGTGCCAGTAGTATCGGGGACAGGGTGATCTATGGCTACACCTTC. The encoded protein is CASSIGDRVIYGYTF.

The V and J genes are TRBV11-1 and TRBJ1-6; no definite D call. V was shortened by 2 bases and J by 7 bases, with 6 bases between the two germline ends. The germline V gene has CDR1 SGHAT and CDR2 FQDESV (reference sequence). The CDR3 covers 13 residues. The CDR3 bases are TGTGCCAGCAGCTTACTCGGGAATTCACCCCTCCACTTT. This gives the protein CASSLLGNSPLHF.

This clone was seen a handful of times. For the CDR3, the DNA is TGTGCCAGCAGCGCGGGACTAGCGGGATCAGATACGCAGTATTTT. This codes for CASSAGLAGSDTQYF. V usage is TRBV6-4 and J usage is TRBJ2-3; 13 bases are a match to TRBD2. V lost 6 bases to trimming and J lost 4 bases; unmatched junction nucleotides: 4. CDR1 MRHNA and CDR2 SNTAGT come from the germline V gene. The CDR3 has 15 residues.

The J gene is TRBJ2-3, the V gene TRBV9, with 7 positions matching TRBD2. The germline CDR1 and CDR2 sequences are SGDLS and YYNGEE. Losses at the gene ends were 7 bases for V and 7 bases for J; bases not matched to a gene: 6. The CDR3 is 12 amino acids. In DNA, the CDR3 is TGTGCCAGCGGGTTGGGGGGGAATACGCAGTATTTT. Translating it yields CASGLGGNTQYF.

This rearrangement joins TRBV7-3 to TRBJ2-3, with 10 bases aligning to TRBD2. The V gene end was trimmed by 5 bases and the J gene end by 0 bases; junction bases not matched to a gene: 5. Germline-derived CDR1 and CDR2 are SGHTA and FQGTGA. The CDR3 totals 16 residues. The CDR3 sequence: CASSKGLAASTDTQYF. CDR3 DNA: TGTGCCAGCAGCAAAGGACTAGCGGCTAGCACAGATACGCAGTATTTT.

This clone was counted many times. This chain connects TRBV5-6 to TRBJ2-3; 14 bases are a match to TRBD2. CDR1 and CDR2 from the germline V gene are SGHDT and YYEEEE. The CDR3 is 19 residues long. V was clipped by 6 bases and J by 1 base; unmatched bases: 13. The DNA of the CDR3 is TGTGCCAGCACCTACCCGGGACTAGCGGGAGTGTGGGGCACAGATACGCAGTATTTT. This sequence encodes CASTYPGLAGVWGTDTQYF.